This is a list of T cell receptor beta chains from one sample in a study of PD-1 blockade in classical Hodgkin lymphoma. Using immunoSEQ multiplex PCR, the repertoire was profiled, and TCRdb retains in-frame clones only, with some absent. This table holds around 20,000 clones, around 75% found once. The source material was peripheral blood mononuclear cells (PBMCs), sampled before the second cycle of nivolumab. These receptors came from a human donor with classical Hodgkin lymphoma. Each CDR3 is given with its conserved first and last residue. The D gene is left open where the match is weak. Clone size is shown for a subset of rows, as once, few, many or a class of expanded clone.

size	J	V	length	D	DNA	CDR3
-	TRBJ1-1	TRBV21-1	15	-	TGTGCCAGCAGAAGTGGCTACACAATTCGCACTGAAGCTTTCTTT	CASRSGYTIRTEAFF
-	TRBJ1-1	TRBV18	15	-	TGTGCCAGCTCACTAGTACAGGGAGGGGAGGCTGAAGCTTTCTTT	CASSLVQGGEAEAFF
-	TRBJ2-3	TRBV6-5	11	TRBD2	TGTGCCAGCGGGGGGGCAGATACGCAGTATTTT	CASGGADTQYF
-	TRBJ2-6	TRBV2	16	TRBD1	TGTGCCATAGCTCGGACAGGGGGCGGTGGGGCCAACGTCCTGACTTTC	CAIARTGGGGANVLTF
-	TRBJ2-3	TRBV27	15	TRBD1	TGTGCCAGCAGTTTATCGGGCTGGACAGGGGATACGCAGTATTTT	CASSLSGWTGDTQYF
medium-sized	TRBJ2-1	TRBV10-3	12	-	TGTGCCATCAGACAGGATTACAATGAGCAGTTCTTC	CAIRQDYNEQFF
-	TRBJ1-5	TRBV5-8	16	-	TGTGCCAGCAGCTTGGGTGGGGGTTATAGCAATCAGCCCCAGCATTTT	CASSLGGGYSNQPQHF
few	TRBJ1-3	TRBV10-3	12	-	TGTGCCATCACCGACATCCTTAACACCATATATTTT	CAITDILNTIYF
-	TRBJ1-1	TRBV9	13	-	TGTGCCAGCAGCCCCAGCCTAAACACTGAAGCTTTCTTT	CASSPSLNTEAFF
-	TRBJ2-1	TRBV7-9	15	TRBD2	TGTGCCAGCAGCTTGACGGGACTAGCGGGCAATGAGCAGTTCTTC	CASSLTGLAGNEQFF
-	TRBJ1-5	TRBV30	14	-	TGTGCCTGGAGTGTACGGATGGGGTATCAGCCCCAGCATTTT	CAWSVRMGYQPQHF
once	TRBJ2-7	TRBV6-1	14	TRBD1	TGTGCCAGCAGGAGAGGCACAGGGGCCTACGAGCAGTACTTC	CASRRGTGAYEQYF
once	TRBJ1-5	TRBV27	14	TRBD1	TGTGCCAGCAGTTTATCGACAGGGTTTCAGCCCCAGCATTTT	CASSLSTGFQPQHF
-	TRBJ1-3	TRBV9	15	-	TGTGCCAGCAGCGTATCGGGAGGAGCTGGAAACACCATATATTTT	CASSVSGGAGNTIYF
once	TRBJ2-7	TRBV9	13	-	TGTGCCAGCAGCGTAGAATGGGCTGGAGAGCAGTACTTC	CASSVEWAGEQYF
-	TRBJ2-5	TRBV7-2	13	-	TGTGCCAGCAGCTTAGGGCAGCAAGAGACCCAGTACTTC	CASSLGQQETQYF
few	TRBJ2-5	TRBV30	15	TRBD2	TGTGCCTGGACCTCAGGACTAGCGGGAGAAGAGACCCAGTACTTC	CAWTSGLAGEETQYF
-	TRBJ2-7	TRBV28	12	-	TGTGCCAGCAGTTTAGGAGCTCACGAGCAGTACTTC	CASSLGAHEQYF
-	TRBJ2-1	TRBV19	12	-	TGTGCCAGTAGTATATACCCGGGGGAGCAGTTCTTC	CASSIYPGEQFF
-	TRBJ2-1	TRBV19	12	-	TGTGCCAGTAGGGGCGGACTGAATGAGCAGTTCTTC	CASRGGLNEQFF
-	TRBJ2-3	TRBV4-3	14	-	TGCGCCAGCAGCCGGGGGTCTCTATGGGATACGCAGTATTTT	CASSRGSLWDTQYF
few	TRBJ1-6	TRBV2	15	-	TGTGCCAGCAGTGAAGAGAGGGCTGGGAATTCACCCCTCCACTTT	CASSEERAGNSPLHF
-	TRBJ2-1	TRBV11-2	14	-	TGTGCCAGCAGCCTACTGAGCGACTACAATGAGCAGTTCTTC	CASSLLSDYNEQFF
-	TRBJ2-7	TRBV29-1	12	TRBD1	TGCAGCGCAGGGACAGGCTCCTACGAGCAGTACTTC	CSAGTGSYEQYF
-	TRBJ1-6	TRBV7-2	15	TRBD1	TGTGCCAGCAGCTTAAGACAGGGGAGAAATTCACCCCTCCACTTT	CASSLRQGRNSPLHF
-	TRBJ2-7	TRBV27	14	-	TGTGCCAGCAGTTTCGCCAGGGCGATCTACGAGCAGTACTTC	CASSFARAIYEQYF
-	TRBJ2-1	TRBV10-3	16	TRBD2	TGTGCCATCACGGCGGCTAGCGGGAGGTCGGGTGCTGAGCAGTTCTTC	CAITAASGRSGAEQFF
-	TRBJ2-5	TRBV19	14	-	TGTGCCAGTAGTACGGGGTCGCTCCAAGAGACCCAGTACTTC	CASSTGSLQETQYF
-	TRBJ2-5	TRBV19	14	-	TGTGCCAGTAGTATGCTGGACCCCCAAGAGACCCAGTACTTC	CASSMLDPQETQYF
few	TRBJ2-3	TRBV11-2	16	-	TGTGCCAGCAGCCTCACGGCCCCCTCTGGCACAGATACGCAGTATTTT	CASSLTAPSGTDTQYF
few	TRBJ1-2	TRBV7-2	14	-	TGTGCCAGCAGCCCGAGCGGGGGGAGGTATGGCTACACCTTC	CASSPSGGRYGYTF
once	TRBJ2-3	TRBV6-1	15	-	TGTGCCAGCAGGGTAGCGGACCCTAGCACAGATACGCAGTATTTT	CASRVADPSTDTQYF
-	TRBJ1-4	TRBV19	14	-	TGTGCCAGTACCTCGCGTAGGGATGACGAAAAACTGTTTTTT	CASTSRRDDEKLFF
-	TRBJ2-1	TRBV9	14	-	TGTGCCAGCAGCGTAGGGACAGATCGGAATGAGCAGTTCTTC	CASSVGTDRNEQFF
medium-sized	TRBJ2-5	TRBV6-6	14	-	TGTGCCAGCAGACCTACTGGACCGAGAGAGACCCAGTACTTC	CASRPTGPRETQYF
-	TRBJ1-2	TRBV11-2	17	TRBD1	TGTGCCAGCAGCCCGGATTTTTACCGGGACAGGGGACGTGGCTACACCTTC	CASSPDFYRDRGRGYTF
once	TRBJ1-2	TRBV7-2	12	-	TGTGCCAGCAGCTTTCTCCAGGGTGGCTACACCTTC	CASSFLQGGYTF
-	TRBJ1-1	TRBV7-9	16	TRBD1	TGTGCCAGCAGCCCCGGACAGGGGCAGGTGAACACTGAAGCTTTCTTT	CASSPGQGQVNTEAFF
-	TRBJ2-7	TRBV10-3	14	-	TGTGCCATCAGTCGCGAGGGGATGAAGGACGAGCAGTACTTC	CAISREGMKDEQYF
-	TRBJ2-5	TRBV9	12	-	TGTGCCAGCAGCCTAAACGAAGAGACCCAGTACTTC	CASSLNEETQYF
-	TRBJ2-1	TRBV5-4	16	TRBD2	TGTGCCAGCAGGAACCCACTAGCGGGAGTCCACAATGAGCAGTTCTTC	CASRNPLAGVHNEQFF
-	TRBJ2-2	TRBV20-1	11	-	TGCAAACGCTTGAACACCGGGGAGCTGTTTTTT	CKRLNTGELFF
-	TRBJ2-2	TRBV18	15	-	TGTGCCAGCTCACCACGGCAGATTAACACCGGGGAGCTGTTTTTT	CASSPRQINTGELFF
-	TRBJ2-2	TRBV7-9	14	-	TGTGCCAGCAGATCGGGGGGCAGCACCGGGGAGCTGTTTTTT	CASRSGGSTGELFF
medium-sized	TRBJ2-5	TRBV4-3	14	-	TGCGCCAGCAGCCAAGGGCTATTCCAAGAGACCCAGTACTTC	CASSQGLFQETQYF
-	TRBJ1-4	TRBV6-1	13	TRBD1	TGTGCCAGCAGTTGGGACAGCCCAAAGGGACTGTTTTTT	CASSWDSPKGLFF
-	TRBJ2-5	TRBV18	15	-	TGTGCCAGCTCACCTTCAGGGACGATCAGAGAGACCCAGTACTTC	CASSPSGTIRETQYF
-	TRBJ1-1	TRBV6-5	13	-	TGTGCCAGCAGCCTACAGGAGGGTTTGGAAGCTTTCTTT	CASSLQEGLEAFF
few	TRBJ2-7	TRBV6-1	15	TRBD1	TGTGCCAGCGGGGGGACAGGATTATATTCCTACGAGCAGTACTTC	CASGGTGLYSYEQYF
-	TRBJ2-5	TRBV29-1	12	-	TGCAGCGTCCGGACAGATCAAGAGACCCAGTACTTC	CSVRTDQETQYF
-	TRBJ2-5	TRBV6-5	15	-	TGTGCCAGCAGTTACTCAGAGGGTGGCCAAGAGACCCAGTACTTC	CASSYSEGGQETQYF
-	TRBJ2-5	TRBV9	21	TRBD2	TGTGCCAGCAGCGTAGGCCCTAGCGGGGGGTTTTTTCATTCTTACCAAGAGACCCAGTACTTC	CASSVGPSGGFFHSYQETQYF
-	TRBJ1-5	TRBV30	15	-	TGTGCCTGGAGTGTTCCTGGATTCAGCAATCAGCCCCAGCATTTT	CAWSVPGFSNQPQHF
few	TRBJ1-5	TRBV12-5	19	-	TGTGCTAGTGGTTTGGTCCAGCCTACTCCCCTTGGTAGCAATCAGCCCCAGCATTTT	CASGLVQPTPLGSNQPQHF
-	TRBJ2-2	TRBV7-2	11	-	TGTGCCGAACAGAACACCGGGGAGCTGTTTTTT	CAEQNTGELFF
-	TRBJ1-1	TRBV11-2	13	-	TGTGCCAGCAGCGGCGGGGGCTGGACTGAAGCTTTCTTT	CASSGGGWTEAFF
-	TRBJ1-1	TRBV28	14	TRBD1	TGTGCCAGCAGAGGACAGGGGGCGAACACTGAAGCTTTCTTT	CASRGQGANTEAFF
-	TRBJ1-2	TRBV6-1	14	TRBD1	TGTGCCAGCAGTGTTTCCTGGACAGGGGATGGCTACACCTTC	CASSVSWTGDGYTF